This T cell receptor beta chain was captured in a study of cytomegalovirus exposure and HLA in healthy donors. Overall study results and limits: Cytomegalovirus status was reportedly diagnosed by the classifier with high specificity and sensitivity.

As concerns this clone: Its target is unknown.

CDR1 is LGHNA, CDR2 YNFKEQ, per germline. The CDR3 contains 18 residues. Trimming stripped 2 bases from V and 0 bases from J, with 19 bases between. PCR amplification relied on 60 Vbeta primers (plus 13 Jbeta primers). Measured with immunoSEQ multiplex PCR; TCRdb has only the in-frame clones, and not every one. The data show 95,000 to 150,000 clones, 76% seen once. The sequenced material came from PBMCs. The TCR originated in a man aged 45 to 65 in good health and CMV-seronegative. The chain carries TRBV4-2 and TRBJ2-5; D possibly corresponds to TRBD2 (5 bases). The CDR3 is CASSQMGVAPLDQETQYF. The CDR3 DNA sequence: TGTGCCAGCAGCCAAATGGGAGTAGCCCCCTTAGACCAAGAGACCCAGTACTTC.